This T cell receptor (beta chain) is from a study of post-analysis software for immune sequencing data. On the study more broadly: Recorded disease courses covered relapsing-remitting, secondary progressive and progressive-relapsing multiple sclerosis. Some patients had no subtype annotation.

The study's findings and limits: Diversity measured as normalized Chao1 was significantly lower in multiple sclerosis patients than in controls. In patients, TRBV5-6, TRBV5-1 and TRBV20-1 belonged to roughly five TRBV segments found more frequently than in controls.

As regards this clonotype: Antigen: not known.

Germline V CDR1 and CDR2: SGHTA, FQGNSA. Trimming took 1 base from V and 4 from J; bases not matched to a gene: 4. The CDR3 contains 15 residues. Unique-molecular-identifier-tagged TCR beta cDNA libraries were used. T cells, about 0.95 to 11 million of them, yielded about half a million cDNA molecules. MiXCR was run by TCRdb on the PCR reads, yielding one entry per CDR3 protein. The sample shows approximately 180,000 distinct CDR3 sequences, roughly 30% of them seen only once. The sequencing sample was made of blood. The chain joins TRBV7-2 to TRBJ2-1, with 7 bases fitting TRBD2. The sequence was obtained from a girl aged 5-17 years with multiple sclerosis. Written as DNA, the CDR3 is TGTGCCAGCAGCTTAGTGGGAGGGGTATACAATGAGCAGTTCTTC. Protein sequence: CASSLVGGVYNEQFF.